This is a list of T cell receptor beta chains from one sample in a study of blood T cells in healthy people across ages. TCRdb ran MiXCR on the 5' RACE reads and lists one entry per CDR3 protein. The sample includes 1.5 million to 2 million distinct CDR3 sequences, more than 35% of them seen just once. Sequences were obtained from blood. The receptors originated from a human donor in good health. Each CDR3 is given with its conserved first and last residue. The D gene is left open where the match is weak. Clone size, where shown, is once, few, many, or a class for clones that have expanded.

j_call	cdr3_length	d_call	clone_size	v_call	cdr3_aa	cdr3_nt
TRBJ2-7	15	-	-	TRBV6-2/TRBV6-3	CASSYFEQDIYEQYF	TGTGCCAGCAGTTACTTCGAACAGGACATATACGAGCAGTACTTC
TRBJ2-1	16	TRBD1	few	TRBV6-4	CASSDDDRGRPLEQFF	TGTGCCAGCAGTGACGATGACAGGGGGCGTCCGTTGGAGCAGTTCTTC
TRBJ1-2	19	TRBD1	few	TRBV27	CASSFQSLGGELANYGYTF	TGTGCCAGCAGTTTCCAGAGCCTAGGGGGCGAACTCGCTAACTATGGCTACACCTTC
TRBJ1-2	16	TRBD1	-	TRBV3-1	CASSQADRGLNYGYTF	TGTGCCAGCAGCCAAGCCGACAGGGGGCTGAACTATGGCTACACCTTC
TRBJ2-7	15	TRBD1	-	TRBV13	CASSLVGQATYEQYF	TGTGCCAGCAGCTTAGTGGGACAGGCGACCTACGAGCAGTACTTC
TRBJ2-1	14	TRBD1	-	TRBV6-5	CASSGQVTYNEQFF	TGTGCCAGCAGCGGACAGGTCACCTACAATGAGCAGTTCTTC
TRBJ1-2	17	TRBD1	-	TRBV27	CASSYQGDRGSIDGYTF	TGTGCCAGCAGTTATCAGGGGGACAGGGGTTCTATCGATGGCTACACCTTC
TRBJ2-7	14	-	few	TRBV5-6	CASSQLGTDYEQYF	TGTGCCAGCAGCCAACTGGGGACGGACTACGAGCAGTACTTC
TRBJ2-5	16	TRBD2	-	TRBV4-2	CASSQGASGDQGTQYF	TGTGCCAGCAGCCAAGGTGCTAGCGGGGACCAGGGGACCCAGTACTTC
TRBJ2-1	14	-	few	TRBV5-6	CASSHDLAYNEQFF	TGTGCCAGCAGCCACGACTTGGCCTACAATGAGCAGTTCTTC
TRBJ2-1	15	TRBD2	-	TRBV7-2	CASTVPSGGANEQFF	TGTGCCAGCACCGTCCCGAGCGGGGGGGCCAATGAGCAGTTCTTC
TRBJ1-5	15	-	-	TRBV12-3/TRBV12-4	CASSLREKGNQPQHF	TGTGCCAGCAGTTTAAGGGAGAAGGGCAATCAGCCCCAGCATTTT
TRBJ2-7	14	TRBD1	-	TRBV20-1	CSAQVPGQTYEQYF	TGCAGTGCCCAAGTACCGGGACAGACCTACGAGCAGTACTTC
TRBJ2-1	13	TRBD2	-	TRBV20-1	CSASSGGANEQFF	TGCAGTGCTAGTAGCGGGGGGGCTAATGAGCAGTTCTTC
TRBJ2-1	17	TRBD2	-	TRBV9	CASSVSLVGGSSNEQFF	TGTGCCAGCAGCGTATCATTAGTGGGGGGGTCTAGTAATGAGCAGTTCTTC
TRBJ2-7	13	-	few	TRBV11-2	CASTWGFPYEQYF	TGTGCCAGCACGTGGGGGTTTCCCTACGAGCAGTACTTC
TRBJ2-1	11	-	few	TRBV4-1	CASSHLREQFF	TGCGCCAGCAGCCACTTACGTGAGCAGTTCTTC
TRBJ1-5	13	-	once	TRBV15	CAASRRGAQPQHF	TGTGCCGCCAGCAGACGGGGGGCTCAGCCCCAGCATTTT
TRBJ1-2	15	-	-	TRBV4-1	CASSQGTAPNYGYTF	TGCGCCAGCAGCCAAGGGACGGCCCCTAACTATGGCTACACCTTC
TRBJ2-3	13	-	-	TRBV7-9	CASSSGRIDTQYF	TGTGCCAGCAGCTCTGGCCGGATCGATACGCAGTATTTT
TRBJ1-1	14	-	-	TRBV25-1	CASSAQVGDTEAFF	TGTGCCAGCAGTGCCCAGGTTGGGGACACTGAAGCTTTCTTT
TRBJ2-1	15	-	-	TRBV14	CASSQLDRAYNEQFF	TGTGCCAGCAGCCAACTGGACCGAGCCTACAATGAGCAGTTCTTC
TRBJ2-7	12	TRBD1	few	TRBV2	CASKGQTYEQYF	TGTGCCAGCAAGGGACAGACCTACGAGCAGTACTTC
TRBJ1-2	14	-	-	TRBV7-9	CASSSIVRLHGYTF	TGTGCCAGCAGCTCCATCGTCAGATTACATGGCTACACCTTC
TRBJ2-7	15	TRBD2	-	TRBV9	CASSEGLAISYEQYF	TGTGCCAGCAGCGAGGGACTAGCCATCTCCTACGAGCAGTACTTC
TRBJ2-1	15	TRBD2	-	TRBV28	CASSLAGGQFNEQFF	TGTGCCAGCAGCCTAGCGGGGGGGCAGTTCAATGAGCAGTTCTTC
TRBJ1-2	13	-	once	TRBV7-9	CASSLGPSDGYTF	TGTGCCAGCAGCTTAGGTCCTAGCGATGGCTACACCTTC
TRBJ2-5	14	-	few	TRBV7-3	CASSSDGALGTQYF	TGTGCCAGCAGCTCGGACGGAGCCCTGGGGACCCAGTACTTC
TRBJ2-3	14	TRBD2	few	TRBV20-1	CSAPGGRGTDTQYF	TGCAGTGCCCCCGGGGGGAGAGGCACAGATACGCAGTATTTT
TRBJ2-1	13	-	-	TRBV27	CASRGRVLGEQFF	TGTGCCAGCAGGGGCAGGGTTTTGGGTGAGCAGTTCTTC
TRBJ2-1	14	TRBD2	-	TRBV27	CASSSTSGADEQFF	TGTGCCAGCAGTTCCACTAGCGGGGCGGATGAGCAGTTCTTC
TRBJ2-7	12	TRBD1	-	TRBV27	CASSHDRAEQYF	TGTGCCAGCAGTCACGACAGGGCCGAGCAGTACTTC
TRBJ2-7	16	TRBD2	-	TRBV20-1	CSARSERGGSYNEQYF	TGCAGTGCTAGGTCTGAGCGGGGGGGATCCTACAATGAGCAGTACTTC
TRBJ2-1	16	TRBD1	-	TRBV7-2	CASSLVWDRTYNEQFF	TGTGCCAGCAGCTTAGTATGGGACAGGACTTACAATGAGCAGTTCTTC
TRBJ2-4	14	TRBD1	-	TRBV27	CASSTTGFKNIQYF	TGTGCCAGCAGCACGACAGGGTTCAAAAACATTCAGTACTTC
TRBJ1-2	16	-	few	TRBV6-6	CASSYSYRGGWFGYTF	TGTGCCAGCAGTTACTCGTATCGAGGAGGGTGGTTCGGCTACACCTTC